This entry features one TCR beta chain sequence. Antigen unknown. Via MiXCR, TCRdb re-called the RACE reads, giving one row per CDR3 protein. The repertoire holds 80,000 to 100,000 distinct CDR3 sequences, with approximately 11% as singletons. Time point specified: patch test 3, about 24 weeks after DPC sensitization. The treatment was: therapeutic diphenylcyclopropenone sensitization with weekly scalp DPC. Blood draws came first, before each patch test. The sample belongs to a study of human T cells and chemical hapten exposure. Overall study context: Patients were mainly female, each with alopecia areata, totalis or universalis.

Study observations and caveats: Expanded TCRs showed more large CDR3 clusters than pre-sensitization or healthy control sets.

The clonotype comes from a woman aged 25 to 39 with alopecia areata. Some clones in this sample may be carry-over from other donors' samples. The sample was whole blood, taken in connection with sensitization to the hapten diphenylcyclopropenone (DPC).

DNA for the CDR3: TGCAGCGTACAGGGGACGAACACCGGGGAGCTGTTTTTT. Encoded protein: CSVQGTNTGELFF. The chain joins TRBV29-1 to TRBJ2-2; 7 nucleotides agree with TRBD1. V was pared by 6 bases and J by 0 bases, with 1 base of the junction left unmatched. The CDR3 runs 13 residues. The germline CDR1 and CDR2 sequences are SQVTM and ANQGSEA.